One and the same sample provided the 26 T cell receptor beta chains below, sequenced in a study of blood T cell repertoires in COVID-19. TCRdb's table, derived via immunoSEQ multiplex PCR, lists solely in-frame clones and lacks some. Here the sample spans 9,700 or so clones, roughly 81% being singletons. Sequenced input: peripheral blood. These receptors were collected from a man between 60 and 75 years old with active COVID-19.

This chain connects TRBV7-9 to TRBJ1-1; no clear D gene. V lost 1 base, J lost 8 bases, and 11 bases lay in between. This CDR3 region has 13 residues. CDR1 and CDR2 from the germline V gene are SEHNR and FQNEAQ (reference sequence). DNA of the CDR3: TGTGCCAGCAGCTTAGGGGCTACAACAGAAGCTTTCTTT. Translated, it gives CASSLGATTEAFF.

This rearrangement joins TRBV6-5 to TRBJ1-4; 8 bases match TRBD1. The CDR3 spans 15 residues. V gave up 5 bases and J gave up 2 bases; unmatched junction bases: 4. Germline assignment: CDR1 MNHEY and CDR2 SVGAGI. The CDR3 DNA is TGTGCCAGCAGTATGGACAGGGCCACTAATGAAAAACTGTTTTTT. This translates into CASSMDRATNEKLFF.

The V and J genes are TRBV20-1 and TRBJ2-3, with 8 positions matching TRBD2. V lost 3 bases and J lost 2; bases outside the gene matches: 7. The CDR3 consists of 15 residues. Germline V CDR1 and CDR2: DFQATT, SNEGSKA (reference sequence). CDR3 sequence (DNA): TGCAGTGCTAGTAAATTGCGGGGGGTCACAGATACGCAGTATTTT. Its protein product is CSASKLRGVTDTQYF.

The chain combines TRBV5-5 with TRBJ1-5, with D perhaps matching TRBD1 (6 bases). CDR3 length equals 16 residues. The germline V gene has CDR1 SGHKS and CDR2 YYEKEE (reference sequence). The V gene lost 4 bases and the J gene lost 3 bases, with 17 bases spanning the gap. The CDR3 nucleotides read TGTGCCAGCAGCGTGGGGGGGGGCGAGGTCAATCAGCCCCAGCATTTT. Encoded protein: CASSVGGGEVNQPQHF.

The rearrangement uses TRBV11-2 and TRBJ2-1; 16 nucleotides align to TRBD2. Germline lookup yields CDR1 SGHAT and CDR2 FQNNGV. The CDR3 loop spans 18 amino acids. V was pared by 4 bases and J by 5 bases, with 8 bases of the junction left unmatched. The CDR3 DNA reads as TGTGCCAGCAGCTCCGGGACAGGGACTAGCGGGAGGGACAATGAGCAGTTCTTC. Its protein product is CASSSGTGTSGRDNEQFF.

The V gene is TRBV19, the J gene TRBJ2-7; no clear D. This CDR3 comprises 15 residues. V lost 5 bases and J lost 2, with 16 bases in between. Germline-derived CDR1 and CDR2 are LNHDA and SQIVND (reference sequence). DNA for the CDR3: TGTGCCAGTAGTCCACCGGGTTACAACGCCTACGAGCAGTACTTC. Encoded protein: CASSPPGYNAYEQYF.

The chain uses TRBV5-4 and TRBJ2-5; a weak D match, TRBD2 (7 bases). The V end lost 4 bases, the J end lost 4 bases, and 11 bases lay between the germline ends. This CDR3 has 13 amino acids. CDR1 is SGHNT and CDR2 is YYREEE in the germline V gene (reference sequence). The CDR3 DNA reads as TGTGCCAGCAGCGGCGGGGGCCTAGAGACCCAGTACTTC. Translation gives CASSGGGLETQYF. Together with reference TRBV5-4 and TRBJ2-5, the CDR3 gives the full variable domain: ETGVTQSPTHLIKTRGQQVTLRCSSQSGHNTVSWYQQALGQGPQFIFQYYREEENGRGNFPPRFSGLQFPNYSSELNVNALELDDSALYLCASSGGGLETQYFGPGTRLLVL.

V gene TRBV5-6 combines with J gene TRBJ1-1; D is perhaps TRBD1 (6 bases). Germline V gene data show CDR1 as SGHDT and CDR2 as YYEEEE. Trimming removed 1 base from V and 4 bases from J, with 14 bases in between. This CDR3 is built from 15 residues. Here the CDR3 DNA reads TGTGCCAGCAGCTTGTGGCAGGGGCGCCCCACTGAAGCTTTCTTT. Amino acid sequence: CASSLWQGRPTEAFF.

V is TRBV9 and J is TRBJ2-3; the D gene is possibly TRBD2 (5 bases). The CDR3 runs 15 residues. Trimming pared 6 bases from V and 0 bases from J, leaving 14 bases between. The germline V gene encodes CDR1 SGDLS and CDR2 YYNGEE. The DNA of the CDR3 is TGTGCCAGCAATCTCGAAAGCGGAAGCACAGATACGCAGTATTTT. Its protein is CASNLESGSTDTQYF.

The V gene is TRBV6-5, the J gene TRBJ2-7; 8 nucleotides agree with TRBD1. V dropped 5 bases and J dropped 3; count of bases not matched to a gene: 9. This CDR3 comprises 15 residues. Germline assignment: CDR1 MNHEY and CDR2 SVGAGI. The CDR3 nucleotides read TGTGCCAGCAGTCCAGACAGGGGTGTGATCTACGAGCAGTACTTC. As protein: CASSPDRGVIYEQYF.

This clone has more than one count but fewer than ten. The gene calls are TRBV28 and TRBJ1-5, with D maybe TRBD1 (5 bases). Trimming cost V 1 base and J 7 bases, with 17 bases left between them. This CDR3 is built from 16 residues. Germline V gene data show CDR1 as MDHEN and CDR2 as SYDVKM. In DNA, the CDR3 is TGTGCCAGCAGTTTATTCTCTAGCTTGGGGGGGCAGCCCCAGCATTTT. Encoded protein: CASSLFSSLGGQPQHF. The whole variable domain, remainder taken from reference TRBV28 and TRBJ1-5, is DVKVTQSSRYLVKRTGEKVFLECVQDMDHENMFWYRQDPGLGLRLIYFSYDVKMKEKGDIPEGYSVSREKKERFSLILESASTNQTSMYLCASSLFSSLGGQPQHFGDGTRLSIL.

This chain uses TRBV19 with TRBJ2-1; TRBD2 aligns across 13 bases. Germline CDR1 reads LNHDA; CDR2 reads SQIVND (reference sequence). Germline trimming cut 4 bases from V and 7 bases from J; bases unmatched to any gene: 4. The length of the CDR3 is 15 residues. CDR3 sequence: CASSRTSGGYNEQFF. As DNA, the CDR3 is TGTGCCAGTAGTAGGACTAGCGGGGGATATAATGAGCAGTTCTTC.

V is TRBV5-1 and J is TRBJ2-3, with D possibly being TRBD1 (6 bases). V was pared by 3 bases and J by 0 bases, with 11 bases between. This CDR3 spans 15 amino acids. CDR1 and CDR2 from the germline V gene are SGHRS and YFSETQ. CDR3 residues: CASSSIQGSTDTQYF. In DNA form, the CDR3 reads TGCGCCAGCAGCTCGATACAGGGTAGCACAGATACGCAGTATTTT.

This clone was found a few times. This chain connects TRBV20-1 to TRBJ2-7, with D possibly TRBD2 on 5 matching bases. Germline values: CDR1 DFQATT, CDR2 SNEGSKA (reference sequence). V lost 3 bases and J lost 3, with 6 bases in between. CDR3 length equals 11 residues. The CDR3 loop reads CSASRGYEQYF. CDR3 nucleotides: TGCAGTGCTAGTCGGGGCTACGAGCAGTACTTC.

The table lists this clone with a few counts. This chain links TRBV27 with TRBJ1-5; no clear D. Trimming removed 4 bases at V and 4 bases at J, with 11 bases between. The CDR3 contains 14 residues. Germline CDR1 and CDR2: MNHEY and SMNVEV (reference sequence). The CDR3 reads CASSSSIRNQPQHF. The CDR3, as DNA: TGTGCCAGCAGTTCTTCCATTCGGAATCAGCCCCAGCATTTT.

V is TRBV7-9 and J is TRBJ1-5; TRBD1 matches at 8 bases. The germline V gene has CDR1 SEHNR and CDR2 FQNEAQ (reference sequence). V lost 0 bases, J lost 2 bases, and 3 bases stayed unmatched. The CDR3 consists of 16 residues. In DNA, the CDR3 is TGTGCCAGCAGCTTAGCGAAACAGGGGGGCAATCAGCCCCAGCATTTT. Translation gives CASSLAKQGGNQPQHF.

The chain links TRBV5-5 to TRBJ2-5; no firm D call. The CDR3 is made up of 13 amino acids. The germline V and J ends were trimmed by 3 bases and 5 bases, with 11 bases remaining between them. Germline CDR1 SGHKS, CDR2 YYEKEE (reference sequence). In DNA form, the CDR3 reads TGTGCCAGCAGCTCAGGATTCGATGAGACCCAGTACTTC. Protein: CASSSGFDETQYF.

The rearrangement links TRBV6-5 to TRBJ1-1; D call uncertain. The CDR3 totals 12 residues. The V and J ends lost 6 bases and 4 bases respectively, with 9 bases between them. CDR1 and CDR2 from the germline V gene are MNHEY and SVGAGI. CDR3 sequence (DNA): TGTGCCAGCAGCGCCCGGGGCACTGAAGCTTTCTTT. The encoded protein is CASSARGTEAFF.

The rearrangement links TRBV29-1 to TRBJ1-1; the D is unclear. Per germline, CDR1 SQVTM and CDR2 ANQGSEA. V was trimmed by 4 bases and J by 6 bases, leaving 15 bases between them. The CDR3 is made up of 13 amino acids. The CDR3 sequence: CSVGIGRAPEAFF. In DNA form, the CDR3 reads TGCAGCGTTGGTATAGGGCGGGCTCCTGAAGCTTTCTTT.

V is TRBV25-1 and J is TRBJ2-3; D possibly corresponds to TRBD1 (5 bases). Per the germline V gene, CDR1 is MGHDK and CDR2 is SYGVNS. V lost 1 base, J lost 5 bases, and 16 bases lay in between. This CDR3 has 16 amino acids. In nucleotides, the CDR3 is TGTGCCAGCAGTGAATCACAGGTGGCATTCCTAGATACGCAGTATTTT. This translates into CASSESQVAFLDTQYF.

This clone turned up a few times. The rearrangement joins TRBV25-1 to TRBJ1-2; D possibly corresponds to TRBD1 (6 bases). Germline V lookup: CDR1 MGHDK, CDR2 SYGVNS. Trimming cost V 2 bases and J 11 bases, with 24 bases left between them. The CDR3 is made up of 16 amino acids. The DNA of the CDR3 is TGTGCCAGCAGTGAACTCCTACCACAGGGAGCTGTGGGGTACACCTTC. As protein: CASSELLPQGAVGYTF.

The chain combines TRBV5-5 with TRBJ2-3; 9 bases are shared with TRBD2. Per germline, CDR1 SGHKS and CDR2 YYEKEE (reference sequence). This CDR3 is built from 17 residues. Unmatched junction bases numbered 16, after V lost 7 bases and J lost 4 bases. The CDR3 loop is CASAPGGGAIVSDTQYF. Here the CDR3 DNA reads TGTGCCAGCGCCCCGGGCGGGGGGGCCATAGTTTCAGATACGCAGTATTTT.

The gene calls are TRBV6-1 and TRBJ2-5, with 7 bases aligning to TRBD2. Germline CDR1 is MNHNS and CDR2 is SASEGT. This CDR3 comprises 14 residues. The V and J ends lost 2 bases and 2 bases, in that order; junction bases with no gene match: 2. The CDR3 protein is CASSESGRQETQYF. In DNA form, the CDR3 reads TGTGCCAGCAGTGAATCCGGGAGGCAAGAGACCCAGTACTTC.

The gene calls are TRBV15 and TRBJ1-2, with 9 bases fitting TRBD1. V lost 1 base, J lost 1 base, and 10 bases stayed unmatched. Looked up from germline, CDR1 is LNHNV and CDR2 is YYDKDF (reference sequence). The CDR3 has 18 residues. The CDR3 is CATSRGRDRGQGNYGYTF. The CDR3 DNA sequence: TGTGCCACCAGCAGAGGACGCGACAGGGGACAGGGTAACTATGGCTACACCTTC.

This chain links TRBV28 with TRBJ1-1; possibly TRBD1 for D (6 bases). V lost 3 bases to trimming and J lost 5 bases, with 22 bases between them. The length of the CDR3 is 17 residues. Germline V gives CDR1 MDHEN, CDR2 SYDVKM. DNA for the CDR3: TGTGCCAGCAGTTTTGGAGGCGGGGGGCGAGGGAAAACTGAAGCTTTCTTT. This codes for CASSFGGGGRGKTEAFF. The complete variable domain, with remaining parts taken from reference TRBV28 and TRBJ1-1, reads DVKVTQSSRYLVKRTGEKVFLECVQDMDHENMFWYRQDPGLGLRLIYFSYDVKMKEKGDIPEGYSVSREKKERFSLILESASTNQTSMYLCASSFGGGGRGKTEAFFGQGTRLTVV.

The chain is built from TRBV12-3 or TRBV12-4 and TRBJ1-1; unclear D gene. The CDR3 runs 13 residues. V was shortened by 6 bases and J by 2 bases, with 10 bases between the two germline ends. CDR3 coding DNA: TGTGCCAGCAGCCTCGCGACTAACACTGAAGCTTTCTTT. It is translated as CASSLATNTEAFF.